What follows is one T cell receptor beta chain and its context. Its antigen is not identified. The authors incorporated unique molecular identifiers into the TCR beta cDNA libraries. One entry per CDR3 protein, called by TCRdb with MiXCR from the PCR reads. In the table there are around 700,000 distinct CDR3 sequences, around 64% of which are singletons. CDR3 length: 12 amino acids. Germline V gene sequence: CDR1 DFQATT, CDR2 SNEGSKA (reference sequence). The sample originates from a study of post-analysis software for immune sequencing data. Study outcomes and limitations: By F measure, strong co-clustering occurred among samples prepared in the same batch. Roughly 5 TRBV segments (TRBV5-6, TRBV5-1 and TRBV20-1 among them) occurred more frequently in patients than in controls.

V gene TRBV20-1 combines with J gene TRBJ2-7; the match to TRBD2 covers 8 bases. Sequencing was done on a sample of blood. The TCR originated in a girl aged 2 to 9 with multiple sclerosis. CDR3 nucleotides: TGCAGGGCTCGACGGGGGGGATACGAGCAGTACTTC. Residues: CRARRGGYEQYF.